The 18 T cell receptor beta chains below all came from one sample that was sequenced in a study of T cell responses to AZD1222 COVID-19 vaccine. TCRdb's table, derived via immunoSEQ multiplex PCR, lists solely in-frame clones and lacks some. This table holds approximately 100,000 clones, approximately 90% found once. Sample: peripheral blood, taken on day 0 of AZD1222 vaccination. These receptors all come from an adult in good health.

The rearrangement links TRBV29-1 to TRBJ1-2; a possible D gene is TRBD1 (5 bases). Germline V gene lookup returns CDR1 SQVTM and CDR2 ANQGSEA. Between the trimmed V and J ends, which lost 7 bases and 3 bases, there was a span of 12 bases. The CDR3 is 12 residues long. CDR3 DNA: TGCAGCGCACTCGAAGGGGACTATGGCTACACCTTC. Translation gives CSALEGDYGYTF. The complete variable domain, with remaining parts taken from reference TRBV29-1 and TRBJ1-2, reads SAVISQKPSRDICQRGTSLTIQCQVDSQVTMMFWYRQQPGQSLTLIATANQGSEATYESGFVIDKFPISRPNLTFSTLTVSNMSPEDSSIYLCSALEGDYGYTFGSGTRLTVV.

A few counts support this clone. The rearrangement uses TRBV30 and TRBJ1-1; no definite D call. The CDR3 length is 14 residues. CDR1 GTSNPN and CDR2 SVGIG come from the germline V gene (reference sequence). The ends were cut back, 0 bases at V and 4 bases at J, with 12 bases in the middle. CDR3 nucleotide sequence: TGTGCCTGGAGTGTTCTTCCTCGGGGCACTGAAGCTTTCTTT. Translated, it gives CAWSVLPRGTEAFF.

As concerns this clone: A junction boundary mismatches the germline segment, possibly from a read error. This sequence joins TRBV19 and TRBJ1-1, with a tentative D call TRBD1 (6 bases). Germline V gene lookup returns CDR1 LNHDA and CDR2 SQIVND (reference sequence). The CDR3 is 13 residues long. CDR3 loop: CASSIVRGDPQSF. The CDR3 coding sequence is TGTGCCAGTAGTATAGTAAGGGGGGATCCTCAATCCTTT.

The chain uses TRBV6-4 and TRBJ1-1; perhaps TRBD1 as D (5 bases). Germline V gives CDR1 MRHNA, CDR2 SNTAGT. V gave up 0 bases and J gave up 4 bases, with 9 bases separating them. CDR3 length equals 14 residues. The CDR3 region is CASSDSGGSTEAFF. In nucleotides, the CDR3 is TGTGCCAGCAGTGACTCGGGGGGGAGCACTGAAGCTTTCTTT.

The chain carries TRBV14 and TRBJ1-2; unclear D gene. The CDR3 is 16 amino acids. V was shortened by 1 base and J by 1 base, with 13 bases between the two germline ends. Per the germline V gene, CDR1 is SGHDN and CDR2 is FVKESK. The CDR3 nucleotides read TGTGCCAGCAGCCAAGTTGGCGGCCCCCGTAACTATGGCTACACCTTC. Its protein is CASSQVGGPRNYGYTF.

CDR3 coding DNA: TGTGCCAGCAGTGAAAGATTGGGGGGTCTCTATGGCTACACCTTC. Translation gives CASSERLGGLYGYTF. The chain links TRBV2 to TRBJ1-2; perhaps TRBD1 as D (5 bases). Trimming removed 2 bases from V and 4 bases from J, with 14 bases in between. From germline, CDR1 is SNHLY and CDR2 FYNNEI. This CDR3 spans 15 amino acids.

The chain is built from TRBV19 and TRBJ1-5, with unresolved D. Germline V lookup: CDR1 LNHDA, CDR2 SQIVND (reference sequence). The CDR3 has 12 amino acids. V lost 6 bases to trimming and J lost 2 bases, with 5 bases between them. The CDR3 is CASRERNQPQHF. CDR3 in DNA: TGTGCCAGTAGGGAGCGCAATCAGCCCCAGCATTTT.

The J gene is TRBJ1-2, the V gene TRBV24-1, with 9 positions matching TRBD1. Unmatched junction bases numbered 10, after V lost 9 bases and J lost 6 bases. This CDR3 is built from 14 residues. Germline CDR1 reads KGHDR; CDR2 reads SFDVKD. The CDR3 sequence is CATAARDRDDGYTF. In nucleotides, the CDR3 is TGTGCCACCGCAGCCAGGGACAGGGACGATGGCTACACCTTC.

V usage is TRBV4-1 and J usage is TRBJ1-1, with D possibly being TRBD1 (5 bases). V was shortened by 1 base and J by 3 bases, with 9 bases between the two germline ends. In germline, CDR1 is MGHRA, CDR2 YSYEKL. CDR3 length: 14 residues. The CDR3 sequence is CASSQAREDTEAFF. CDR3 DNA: TGCGCCAGCAGCCAAGCCAGGGAGGACACTGAAGCTTTCTTT.

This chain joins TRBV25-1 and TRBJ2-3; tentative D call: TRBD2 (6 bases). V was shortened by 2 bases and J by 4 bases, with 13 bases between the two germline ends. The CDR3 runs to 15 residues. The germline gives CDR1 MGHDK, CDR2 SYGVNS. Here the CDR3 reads CASSERREDSDTQYF. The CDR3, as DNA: TGTGCCAGCAGTGAAAGGAGGGAGGACTCAGATACGCAGTATTTT.

The CDR3 protein is CASSPRENQGTEAFF. The CDR3 DNA sequence: TGTGCCAGCAGCCCTCGAGAGAATCAGGGCACTGAAGCTTTCTTT. The rearrangement joins TRBV12-1 to TRBJ1-1; the table's D call, TRBD1, was not checked against the DNA. TRBV12-1 is shown as a pseudogene. This CDR3 spans 15 amino acids.

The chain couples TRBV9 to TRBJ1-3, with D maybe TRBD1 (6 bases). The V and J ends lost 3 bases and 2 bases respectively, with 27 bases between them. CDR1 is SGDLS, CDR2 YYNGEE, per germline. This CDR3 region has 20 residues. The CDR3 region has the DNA TGTGCCAGCAGCGCCCACCAGGACAGAGAACCATTTCTAACTGGAAACACCATATATTTT. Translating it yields CASSAHQDREPFLTGNTIYF.

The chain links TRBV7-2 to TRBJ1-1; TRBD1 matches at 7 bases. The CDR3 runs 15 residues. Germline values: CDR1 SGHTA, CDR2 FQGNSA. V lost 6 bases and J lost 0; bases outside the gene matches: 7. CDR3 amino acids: CASRWDSFLNTEAFF. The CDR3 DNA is TGTGCCAGCAGGTGGGACAGCTTTTTGAACACTGAAGCTTTCTTT. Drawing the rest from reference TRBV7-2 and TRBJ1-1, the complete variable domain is GAGVSQSPSNKVTEKGKDVELRCDPISGHTALYWYRQSLGQGLEFLIYFQGNSAPDKSGLPSDRFSAERTGGSVSTLTIQRTQQEDSAVYLCASRWDSFLNTEAFFGQGTRLTVV.

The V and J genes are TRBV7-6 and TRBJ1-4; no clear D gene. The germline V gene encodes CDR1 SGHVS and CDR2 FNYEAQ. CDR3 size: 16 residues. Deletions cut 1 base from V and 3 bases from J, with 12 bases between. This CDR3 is CASSLGPGSPNEKLFF. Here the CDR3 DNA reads TGTGCCAGCAGCTTAGGTCCGGGGTCACCTAATGAAAAACTGTTTTTT. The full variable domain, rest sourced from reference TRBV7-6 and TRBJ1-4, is GAGVSQSPRYKVTKRGQDVALRCDPISGHVSLYWYRQALGQGPEFLTYFNYEAQQDKSGLPNDRFSAERPEGSISTLTIQRTEQRDSAMYRCASSLGPGSPNEKLFFGSGTQLSVL.

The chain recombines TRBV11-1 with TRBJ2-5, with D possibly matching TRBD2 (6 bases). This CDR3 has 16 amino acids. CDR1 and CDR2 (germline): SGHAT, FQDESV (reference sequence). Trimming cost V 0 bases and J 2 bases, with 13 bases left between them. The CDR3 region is CASSLASGLQQETQYF. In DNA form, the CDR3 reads TGTGCCAGCAGCTTAGCCTCGGGACTTCAACAAGAGACCCAGTACTTC.

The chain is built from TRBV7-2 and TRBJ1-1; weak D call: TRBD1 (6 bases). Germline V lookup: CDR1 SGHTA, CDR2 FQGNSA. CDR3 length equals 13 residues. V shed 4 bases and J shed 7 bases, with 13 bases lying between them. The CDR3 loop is CASSSGTSNEAFF. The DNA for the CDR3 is TGTGCCAGCAGCTCCGGGACATCGAATGAAGCTTTCTTT.

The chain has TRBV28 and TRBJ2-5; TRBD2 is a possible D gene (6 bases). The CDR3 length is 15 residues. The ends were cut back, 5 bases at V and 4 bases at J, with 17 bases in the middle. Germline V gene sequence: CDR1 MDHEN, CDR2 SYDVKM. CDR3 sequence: CASSANGGLVETQYF. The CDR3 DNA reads TGTGCCAGCAGTGCCAACGGGGGTCTAGTAGAGACCCAGTACTTC.

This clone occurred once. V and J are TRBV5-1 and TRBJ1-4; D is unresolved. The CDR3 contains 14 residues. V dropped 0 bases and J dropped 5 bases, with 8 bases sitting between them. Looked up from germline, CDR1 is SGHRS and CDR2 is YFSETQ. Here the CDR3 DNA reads TGCGCCAGCAGCTTGGGCAGGCACAATGAAAAACTGTTTTTT. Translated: CASSLGRHNEKLFF. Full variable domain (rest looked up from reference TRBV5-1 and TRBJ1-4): KAGVTQTPRYLIKTRGQQVTLSCSPISGHRSVSWYQQTPGQGLQFLFEYFSETQRNKGNFPGRFSGRQFSNSRSEMNVSTLELGDSALYLCASSLGRHNEKLFFGSGTQLSVL.